These T cell receptor beta chains were read from a single sample in a study of cytomegalovirus exposure and HLA in healthy donors. Sequencing was performed with immunoSEQ multiplex PCR; in TCRdb, only in-frame clones are kept and a portion is missing. The table lists fewer than 150,000 clones, 80% of them singletons. Source material: PBMCs. These TCRs come from a male donor in good health and CMV-seronegative. Each CDR3 is given with its conserved first and last residue. For some rows the clone size is stated as once, few or many, or as a class when expanded; others skip it.

V: TRBV7-2
J: TRBJ1-1
size: NA
CDR3: CASSLGDYTEAFF

V: TRBV15
J: TRBJ2-3
size: NA
CDR3: CATSPTSGGADTQYF

V: TRBV5-1
J: TRBJ1-2
size: NA
CDR3: CASSFEGGAPVHGYTF

V: TRBV30
J: TRBJ1-6
size: few
CDR3: CAWRRKEWSSPLHF

V: TRBV2
J: TRBJ2-1
size: few
CDR3: CASSKLTGGAFNEQFF

V: TRBV10-2
J: TRBJ2-3
size: NA
CDR3: CASSEKTSGADTQYF

V: TRBV2
J: TRBJ1-5
size: NA
CDR3: CASRYRDNQPQHF

V: TRBV5-1
J: TRBJ2-1
size: once
CDR3: CASGRGSEGNEQFF

V: TRBV6-5
J: TRBJ2-3
size: once
CDR3: CASSMDRGRRNTQYF

V: TRBV5-1
J: TRBJ2-1
size: NA
CDR3: CASSPGQGAVGSYNEQFF

V: TRBV5-6
J: TRBJ1-4
size: once
CDR3: CASSLDRGSTNEKLFF

V: TRBV10-3
J: TRBJ1-3
size: once
CDR3: CAIEDSSSGNTIYF

V: TRBV5-4
J: TRBJ2-1
size: NA
CDR3: CASSLRGSDEQFF